The clone carrying this T cell receptor beta chain occurred many times. The DNA is omitted, as the CDR3 cannot be located on it reliably, and the CDR3 follows TCRdb's listing. This sample was included in a study of HIV-infected patients and healthy controls. All unsorted peripheral T cells were captured because whole blood was used without fractionation. The CDR3 comprises 20 residues, both ends counted. The germline CDR1 and CDR2 sequences are SQVTM and ANQGSEA. 500 ng RNA was reverse transcribed with alpha and beta constant-region primers. Using multiplexing indices, alpha and beta chain libraries were generated apart by chain-specific third strand synthesis. One entry per CDR3 protein results from TCRdb running MiXCR on the 5' RACE reads. Here the sample spans roughly 20,000 distinct CDR3 sequences, more than 7.5% being singletons.

This rearrangement joins TRBV29-1 to TRBJ2-7; the tabulated D call, TRBD1, remains unverified against the DNA. This receptor was identified in an adult in good health. The material sequenced was blood. CDR3: CSVRGVASYEQYFGSYEQYF.